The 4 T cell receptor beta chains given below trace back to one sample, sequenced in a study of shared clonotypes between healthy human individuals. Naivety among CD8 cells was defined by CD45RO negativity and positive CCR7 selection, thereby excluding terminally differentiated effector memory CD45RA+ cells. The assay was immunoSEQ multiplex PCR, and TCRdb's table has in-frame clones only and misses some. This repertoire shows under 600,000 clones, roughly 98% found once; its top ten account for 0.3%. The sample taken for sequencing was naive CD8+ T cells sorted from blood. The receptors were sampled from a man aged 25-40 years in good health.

DNA of the CDR3: TGTGCCAGTAGTATCTTTTTGGGTGATGAGCAGTTCTTC. This codes for CASSIFLGDEQFF. The genes are TRBV19 and TRBJ2-1; D is undetermined. The CDR3 has 13 amino acids. Germline CDR1 and CDR2: LNHDA and SQIVND (reference sequence). V dropped 3 bases and J dropped 8 bases, with 11 bases sitting between them. The whole variable domain, remainder taken from reference TRBV19 and TRBJ2-1, is DGGITQSPKYLFRKEGQNVTLSCEQNLNHDAMYWYRQDPGQGLRLIYYSQIVNDFQKGDIAEGYSVSREKKESFPLTVTSAQKNPTAFYLCASSIFLGDEQFFGPGTRLTVL.

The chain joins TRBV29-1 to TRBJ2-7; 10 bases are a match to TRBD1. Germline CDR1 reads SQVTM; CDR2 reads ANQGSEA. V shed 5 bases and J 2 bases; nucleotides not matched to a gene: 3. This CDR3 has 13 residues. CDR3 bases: TGCAGCGTTCGGACAGGGGGGGCCTACGAGCAGTACTTC. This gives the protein CSVRTGGAYEQYF.

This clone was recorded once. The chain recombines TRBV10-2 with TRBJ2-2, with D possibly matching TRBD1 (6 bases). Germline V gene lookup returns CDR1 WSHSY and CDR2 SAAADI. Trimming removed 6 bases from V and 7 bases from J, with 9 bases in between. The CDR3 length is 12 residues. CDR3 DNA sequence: TGCGCCAGCAGCCAGGGGATCGGGGAGCTGTTTTTT. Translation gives CASSQGIGELFF.

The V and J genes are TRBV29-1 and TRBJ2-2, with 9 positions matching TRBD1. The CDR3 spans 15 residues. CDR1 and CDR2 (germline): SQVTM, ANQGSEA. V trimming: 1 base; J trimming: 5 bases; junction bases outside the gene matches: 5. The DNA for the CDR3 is TGCAGCGTTGAAGGTGGACAGGGGATTACCGGGGAGCTGTTTTTT. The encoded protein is CSVEGGQGITGELFF.